The sequence of this TCR beta chain was determined in a study of blood T cell repertoires in COVID-19. About the research overall: COVID-19 samples collected from the United States, Italy and Spain covered acute and convalescent phases. PBMCs, B-cell-depleted T cells, or T cells were the source of the cDNA or gDNA that made up the material.

This clone occurred once. As originally analysed: Amplified reference gene primers provided the basis for estimating nucleated cell counts. Only in-frame clones appear in the TCRdb table, and some are missing; sequencing was by immunoSEQ multiplex PCR. V and J calls and clone size follow that table, whereas D and trimming were derived from the DNA. The sample has approximately 40,000 clones, over 90% seen once; the top ten hold 5% to 6%. V was trimmed by 1 base and J by 2 bases, leaving 12 bases between them. The CDR3 consists of 16 residues. The germline V gene has CDR1 SEHNR and CDR2 FQNEAQ (reference sequence).

Sequences were obtained from peripheral blood. This clonotype was obtained from a human donor in a cohort sampled during active COVID-19. The chain uses TRBV7-9 and TRBJ1-5, with D possibly being TRBD1 (5 bases). CDR3 nucleotide sequence: TGTGCCAGCAGCTTAGAGATCGGACAAGGCAATCAGCCCCAGCATTTT. It encodes CASSLEIGQGNQPQHF.